This TCR beta chain was sequenced in a study of vaccination and CD4 T cells after COVID-19. The overall study: Overlapping spike pools from SARS-CoV-2 and HCoV-NL63, HCoV-OC43 and HCoV-229E served as culture stimuli. Study-level findings and limits: Clonotypes reactive to SARS-CoV-2 had a median that went up from approximately 21 to 38, but not significantly.

This clonotype was picked up a small number of times. Its specificity is not known. The V gene end was trimmed by 0 bases and the J gene end by 7 bases; junction bases not matched to a gene: 5. The CDR3 is made up of 15 amino acids. Germline V gene lookup returns CDR1 SGHTA and CDR2 FQGNSA. The treatment denotes: roughly 11-day PBMC culture with coronavirus spike peptide pools or control peptides (ViraFEST assay). Oncomine TCR Beta short-read sequencing was applied to DNA from cultured CD4+ T cells. Cultures of CD4+ T cells served as the source for extracting genomic DNA. From the PCR reads, TCRdb called clonotypes with MiXCR, one entry per CDR3 protein. This table has 13,000 to 15,000 distinct CDR3 sequences, 30% appearing once.

Sequenced sample: cultured CD4+ T cells from blood. The chain uses TRBV7-2 and TRBJ2-2; 7 positions agree with TRBD2. This clonotype was sampled from a human donor with COVID-19. The CDR3 region is CASSLAGGYDGELFF. Written as DNA, the CDR3 is TGTGCCAGCAGCTTAGCGGGGGGGTATGACGGGGAGCTGTTTTTT.